Listed here are 17 T cell receptor beta chains from one sample, sequenced in a study of T cell repertoires in cytomegalovirus infection. In TCRdb, the reads were re-called with MiXCR into one record per CDR3 protein. This table has tens of thousands of distinct CDR3 sequences, just under 4% appearing once. Sequencing was carried out using PBMCs. The receptors here all came from a human donor in good health (CMV status not recorded). Some clones in this sample may be carry-over from other donors' samples.

This clonotype has at least ten counts. The V and J genes are TRBV28 and TRBJ2-7; tentatively, D is TRBD1 (5 bases). V dropped 3 bases and J dropped 6 bases, with 15 bases sitting between them. Germline assignment: CDR1 MDHEN and CDR2 SYDVKM. The CDR3 length is 14 residues. The CDR3 spells CASSLGLTRAEQYF. In nucleotides, the CDR3 is TGTGCCAGCAGTTTGGGGCTGACACGGGCCGAGCAGTACTTC.

The chain employs TRBV4-3 and TRBJ2-7; the match to TRBD2 covers 10 bases. Germline CDR1 is LGHNA and CDR2 is YSLEER. V lost 7 bases to trimming and J lost 6 bases; unmatched junction nucleotides: 12. CDR3 length: 15 amino acids. CDR3 loop: CASKVSGRGDREQYF. CDR3 nucleotide sequence: TGCGCCAGCAAGGTCAGCGGGAGGGGCGATCGCGAGCAGTACTTC.

Many counts were recorded for this clonotype. This sequence joins TRBV20-1 and TRBJ1-5, with D unresolved. The CDR3 spans 13 residues. CDR1 is DFQATT, CDR2 SNEGSKA, per germline (reference sequence). The DNA for the CDR3 is TGCAGCACCTCCTCGGGGAGCAATCAGCCCCAGCATTTT. It specifies CSTSSGSNQPQHF.

Points on this clonotype: Given a much more abundant clone one base away, this may be a read error. The rearrangement joins TRBV29-1 to TRBJ1-2; D is unresolved. The CDR3 is made up of 12 amino acids. The germline gives CDR1 SQVTM, CDR2 ANQGSEA. The DNA of the CDR3 is TGCAGCGCCCAAGGACTTCGCGGCGGCTACGCCTTC. This codes for CSAQGLRGGYAF.

This clonotype was seen ten or more times. CDR3 in amino acids: CASSRQGDQPQHF. CDR3 DNA: TGTGCCAGCAGCCGACAGGGGGATCAGCCCCAGCATTTT. The chain combines TRBV9 with TRBJ1-5, with TRBD1 matching 9 bases. The CDR3 is made up of 13 amino acids. V was clipped by 4 bases and J by 5 bases; unmatched bases: 1. In germline, CDR1 is SGDLS, CDR2 YYNGEE.

This clonotype has a count of ten or more. The CDR3 DNA reads TGTGCCAGCAGCTTTGAATTAAACTCCTACGAGCAGTACTTC. This translates into CASSFELNSYEQYF. The rearrangement uses TRBV7-2 and TRBJ2-7; D not certain. CDR1 SGHTA and CDR2 FQGNSA come from the germline V gene. This CDR3 is built from 14 residues. V gave up 3 bases and J gave up 0 bases, with 9 bases separating them.

This clonotype was found many times. V usage is TRBV7-2 and J usage is TRBJ2-3, with TRBD2 matching 10 bases. Germline V gene sequence: CDR1 SGHTA, CDR2 FQGNSA. V was clipped by 1 base and J by 0 bases; unmatched bases: 7. The CDR3 runs to 18 residues. CDR3 sequence reads: CASSLVASGGHSTDTQYF. The CDR3 coding sequence is TGTGCCAGCAGCTTAGTGGCTAGCGGGGGACATAGCACAGATACGCAGTATTTT.

This clonotype was observed many times. The chain couples TRBV7-6 to TRBJ2-2; 7 bases align to TRBD2. The CDR3 runs 15 residues. Germline V gene data show CDR1 as SGHVS and CDR2 as FNYEAQ. V lost 5 bases, J lost 3 bases, and 6 bases stayed unmatched. As DNA, the CDR3 is TGTGCCAGCAGCCCGAGCGGGACGCACACCGGGGAGCTGTTTTTT. Protein product: CASSPSGTHTGELFF.

This clonotype was counted at least ten times. The rearrangement links TRBV12-3 or TRBV12-4 to TRBJ1-2, with unresolved D. The CDR3 consists of 13 residues. The V end was cut by 5 bases, the J end by 8 bases, with 15 bases between. The CDR3 loop is CASSHRRLGGYTF. CDR3 sequence (DNA): TGTGCCAGCAGTCACCGACGTCTAGGGGGCTACACCTTC.

This clonotype was detected ten times or more. The rearrangement links TRBV7-2 to TRBJ2-1, with TRBD1 as a possible D gene (6 bases). V lost 6 bases and J lost 0, with 12 bases in between. In germline, CDR1 is SGHTA, CDR2 FQGNSA. The CDR3 covers 15 residues. The CDR3 is CASRPTGNSYNEQFF. In DNA, the CDR3 is TGTGCCAGCAGACCCACAGGGAACTCCTACAATGAGCAGTTCTTC.

This clonotype showed up many times. The genes are TRBV7-8 and TRBJ2-4; D unresolved. This CDR3 region has 14 residues. The V gene's germline CDR1 is SGHVS and CDR2 FQNEAQ. V was cut by 2 bases and J by 6 bases, with 11 bases left in between. The CDR3 nucleotides read TGTGCCAGCAGCTTAAGGTCGGGTAGAAACATTCAGTACTTC. This codes for CASSLRSGRNIQYF. Looking up the rest from reference TRBV7-8 and TRBJ2-4 gives the full variable domain: GAGVSQSPRYKVAKRGQDVALRCDPISGHVSLFWYQQALGQGPEFLTYFQNEAQLDKSGLPSDRFFAERPEGSVSTLKIQRTQQEDSAVYLCASSLRSGRNIQYFGAGTRLSVL.

J is TRBJ1-4 and V is TRBV2; 8 bases line up with TRBD1. Trimming at V came to 7 bases and at J to 6 bases, leaving 7 bases not matched to a gene. Per the germline V gene, CDR1 is SNHLY and CDR2 is FYNNEI. CDR3 size: 14 residues. The CDR3, as DNA: TGTGCCAGCACCCGACAGGGGCGGGATGAAAAACTGTTTTTT. Its protein is CASTRQGRDEKLFF.

This clonotype was counted ten times or more. The V and J genes are TRBV5-4 and TRBJ2-3; D perhaps matches TRBD1 (6 bases). Trimming took 4 bases from V and 4 from J, leaving 13 bases between them. Germline assignment: CDR1 SGHNT and CDR2 YYREEE (reference sequence). CDR3 length: 14 amino acids. The CDR3 coding sequence is TGTGCCAGCAGCCTGGACAGAGTTCCAGATACGCAGTATTTT. Translating it yields CASSLDRVPDTQYF.

This clonotype appeared many times. The rearrangement links TRBV7-2 to TRBJ1-1, with D perhaps matching TRBD1 (6 bases). This CDR3 has 13 residues. Deletions cut 6 bases from V and 11 bases from J, with 19 bases between. From germline, CDR1 is SGHTA and CDR2 FQGNSA. CDR3 bases: TGTGCCAGCAGACCCGACAGGCCCCCCGGGGCTTTCTTT. Translating it yields CASRPDRPPGAFF.

This clonotype was recorded at least ten times. The chain uses TRBV7-6 and TRBJ2-1; TRBD2 agrees at 10 bases. Germline V gene data show CDR1 as SGHVS and CDR2 as FNYEAQ. V dropped 4 bases and J dropped 5; count of bases not matched to a gene: 14. The CDR3 covers 18 residues. In DNA, the CDR3 is TGTGCCAGCAGCTCCCGAGGTGGCGGTAGCGGGGGGCACAATGAGCAGTTCTTC. Translation gives CASSSRGGGSGGHNEQFF.

The V and J genes are TRBV6-2 or TRBV6-3 and TRBJ2-1, with D possibly being TRBD2 (5 bases). CDR1 and CDR2 (germline): MNHEY, SVGEGT. This CDR3 contains 14 residues. V was pared by 2 bases and J by 4 bases, with 9 bases between. Here the CDR3 reads CASSYLADYNEQFF. DNA for the CDR3: TGTGCCAGCAGTTACCTAGCAGATTACAATGAGCAGTTCTTC.

The table lists this clonotype with many counts. The CDR3 region is CASSIEPGRITYEQYF. The CDR3 region has the DNA TGTGCCAGCAGCATCGAGCCAGGGAGAATAACCTACGAGCAGTACTTC. V usage is TRBV7-2 and J usage is TRBJ2-7, with D perhaps assigned TRBD1 or TRBD2 (5 bases each). Trimming took 5 bases from V and 2 from J, leaving 19 bases between them. The germline V gene has CDR1 SGHTA and CDR2 FQGNSA. The CDR3 runs 16 residues.